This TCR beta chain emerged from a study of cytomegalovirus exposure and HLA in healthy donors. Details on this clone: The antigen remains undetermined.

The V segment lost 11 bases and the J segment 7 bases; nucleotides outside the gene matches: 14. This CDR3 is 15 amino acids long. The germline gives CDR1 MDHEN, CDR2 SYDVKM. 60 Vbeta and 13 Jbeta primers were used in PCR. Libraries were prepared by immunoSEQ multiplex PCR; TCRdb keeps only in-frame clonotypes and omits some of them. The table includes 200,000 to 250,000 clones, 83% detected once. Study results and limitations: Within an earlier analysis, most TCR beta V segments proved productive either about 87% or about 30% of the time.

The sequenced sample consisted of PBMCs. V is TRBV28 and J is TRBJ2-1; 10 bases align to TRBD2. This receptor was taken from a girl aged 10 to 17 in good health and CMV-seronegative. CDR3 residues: CAGARRTSGSNEQFF. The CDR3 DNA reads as TGTGCCGGCGCGAGAAGGACTAGCGGAAGTAATGAGCAGTTCTTC.